Detailed here is one T cell receptor (beta chain). Its antigen remains unidentified. The starting template was genomic DNA from bulk tumor, around 610 ng per sample. Biopsies, several per primary tumor and spaced far apart, were collected during surgery. It was patients with untreated, newly diagnosed non-small cell lung cancer who underwent curative surgery. These data belong to a study of immune heterogeneity within non-small cell lung tumors. Study-level findings and limits: Identical dominant CDR3 beta clonotypes recurred across a patient's tumor sites, together with site-unique high-frequency clones.

Multiplex PCR relied on 32 V and 13 J primers to amplify TCR beta CDR3. TCRdb used MiXCR to reprocess the multiplex PCR reads, holding one entry per CDR3 protein. The table lists around 20,000 distinct CDR3 sequences, roughly 29% of them singletons, with more than 4% in the top ten. This CDR3 is 15 amino acids long. The trim removed 3 bases at V and 8 bases at J, leaving 9 bases unmatched. Looked up from germline, CDR1 is DFQATT and CDR2 is SNEGSKA (reference sequence). The source of this sequence is a man aged 35 to 55 with non-small cell lung cancer. Sequenced: lung tumor tissue. The V gene is TRBV20-1, the J gene TRBJ2-1, with 11 positions matching TRBD2. The CDR3 DNA sequence: TGCAGTGCTAGCAGCTATAGCGGGAGGGAAGATGAGCAGTTCTTC. This codes for CSASSYSGREDEQFF.